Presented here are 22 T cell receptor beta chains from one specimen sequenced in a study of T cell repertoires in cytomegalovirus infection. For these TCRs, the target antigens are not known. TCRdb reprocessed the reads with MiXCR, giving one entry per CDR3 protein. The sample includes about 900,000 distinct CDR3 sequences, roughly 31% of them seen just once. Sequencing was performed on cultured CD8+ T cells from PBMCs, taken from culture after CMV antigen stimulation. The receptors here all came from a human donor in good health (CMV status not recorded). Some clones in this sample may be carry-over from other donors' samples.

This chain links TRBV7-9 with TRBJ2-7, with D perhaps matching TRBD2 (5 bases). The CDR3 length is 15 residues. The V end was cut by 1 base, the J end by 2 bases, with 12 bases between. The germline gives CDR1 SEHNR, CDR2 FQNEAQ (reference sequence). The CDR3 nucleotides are TGTGCCAGCAGCTTAGGTCCAGCGGAGGCCTACGAGCAGTACGTC. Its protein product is CASSLGPAEAYEQYV.

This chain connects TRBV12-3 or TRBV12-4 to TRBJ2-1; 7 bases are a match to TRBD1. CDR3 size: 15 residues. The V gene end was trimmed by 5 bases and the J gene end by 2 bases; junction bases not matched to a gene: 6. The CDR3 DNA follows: TGTGCCAGCAGTCAATCCGGGACAGCCTACAATGAGCAGTTCTTC. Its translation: CASSQSGTAYNEQFF.

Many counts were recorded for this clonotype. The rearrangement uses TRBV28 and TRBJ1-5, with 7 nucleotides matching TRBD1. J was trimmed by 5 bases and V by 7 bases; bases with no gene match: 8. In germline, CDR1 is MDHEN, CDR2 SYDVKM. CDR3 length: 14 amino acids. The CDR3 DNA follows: TGTGCCAGCATTAGGGACAGCTCGGATCAGCCCCAGCATTTT. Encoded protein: CASIRDSSDQPQHF.

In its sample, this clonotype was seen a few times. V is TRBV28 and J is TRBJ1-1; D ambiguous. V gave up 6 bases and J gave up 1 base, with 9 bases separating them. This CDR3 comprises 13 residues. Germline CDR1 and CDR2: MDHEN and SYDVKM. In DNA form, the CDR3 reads TGTGCCAGCAGATTAGGATGGAACACTGAAGCTTTCTTT. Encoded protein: CASRLGWNTEAFF.

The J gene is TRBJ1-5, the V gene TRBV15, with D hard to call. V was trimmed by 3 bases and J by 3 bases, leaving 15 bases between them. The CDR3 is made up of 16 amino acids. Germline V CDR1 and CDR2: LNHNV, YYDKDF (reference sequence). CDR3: CATSSPFRGFNQPQHF. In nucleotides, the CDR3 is TGTGCCACCAGCAGCCCATTCCGGGGATTCAATCAGCCCCAGCATTTT.

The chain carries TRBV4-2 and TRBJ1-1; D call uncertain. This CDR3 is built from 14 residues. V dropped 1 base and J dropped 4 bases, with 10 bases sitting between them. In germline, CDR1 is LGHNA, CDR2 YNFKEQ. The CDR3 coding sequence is TGTGCCAGCAGCCAAGTTGTGGGTTCCACTGAAGCTTTCTTT. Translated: CASSQVVGSTEAFF.

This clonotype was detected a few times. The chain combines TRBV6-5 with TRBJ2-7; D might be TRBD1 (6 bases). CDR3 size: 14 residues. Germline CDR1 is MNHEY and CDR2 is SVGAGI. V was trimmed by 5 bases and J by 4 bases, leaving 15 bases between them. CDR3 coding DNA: TGTGCCAGCAGTCGATCGGGACAAGTTTACGAGCAGTACTTC. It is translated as CASSRSGQVYEQYF.

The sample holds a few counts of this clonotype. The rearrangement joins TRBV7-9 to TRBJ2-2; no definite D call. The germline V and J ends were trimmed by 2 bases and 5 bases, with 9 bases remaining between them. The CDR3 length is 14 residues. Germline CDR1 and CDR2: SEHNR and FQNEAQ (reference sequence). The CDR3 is CASSLILPTGELFF. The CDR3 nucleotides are TGTGCCAGCAGCTTAATTCTCCCTACCGGGGAGCTGTTTTTT.

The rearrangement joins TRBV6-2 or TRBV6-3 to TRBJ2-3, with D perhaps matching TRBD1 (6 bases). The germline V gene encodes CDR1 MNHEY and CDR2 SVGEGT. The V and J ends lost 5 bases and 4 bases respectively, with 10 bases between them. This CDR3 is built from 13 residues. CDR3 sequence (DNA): TGTGCCAGCAGTGCGTACAGGGCAGATACGCAGTATTTT. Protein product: CASSAYRADTQYF.

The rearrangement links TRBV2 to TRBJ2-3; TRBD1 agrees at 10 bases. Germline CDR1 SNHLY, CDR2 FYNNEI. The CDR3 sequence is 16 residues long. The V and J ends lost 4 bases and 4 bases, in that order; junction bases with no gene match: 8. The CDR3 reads CASSGIGTGVADTQYF. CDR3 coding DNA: TGTGCCAGCAGTGGTATCGGGACAGGGGTTGCAGATACGCAGTATTTT. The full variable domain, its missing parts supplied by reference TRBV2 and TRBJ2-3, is EPEVTQTPSHQVTQMGQEVILRCVPISNHLYFYWYRQILGQKVEFLVSFYNNEISEKSEIFDDQFSVERPDGSNFTLKIRSTKLEDSAMYFCASSGIGTGVADTQYFGPGTRLTVL.

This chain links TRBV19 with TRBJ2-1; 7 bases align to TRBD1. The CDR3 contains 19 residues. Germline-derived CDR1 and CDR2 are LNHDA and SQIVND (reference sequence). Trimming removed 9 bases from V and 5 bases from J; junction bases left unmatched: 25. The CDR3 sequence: CASAFVVGGEGPVDNEQFF. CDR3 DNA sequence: TGTGCCAGCGCATTTGTCGTAGGGGGCGAAGGTCCTGTGGACAATGAGCAGTTCTTC.

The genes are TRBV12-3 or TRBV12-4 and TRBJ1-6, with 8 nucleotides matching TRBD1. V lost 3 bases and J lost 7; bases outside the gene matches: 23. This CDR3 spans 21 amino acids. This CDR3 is CASSFLPGGYLRPSTNSPLHF. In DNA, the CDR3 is TGTGCCAGCAGTTTTCTGCCAGGGGGCTATTTACGCCCAAGTACAAATTCACCCCTCCACTTT.

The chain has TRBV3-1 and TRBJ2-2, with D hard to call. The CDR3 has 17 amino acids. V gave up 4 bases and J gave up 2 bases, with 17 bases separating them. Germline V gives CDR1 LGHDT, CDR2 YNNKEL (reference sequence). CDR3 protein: CASSPPLWARNTGELFF. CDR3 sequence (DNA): TGTGCCAGCAGCCCCCCATTGTGGGCCCGCAACACCGGGGAGCTGTTTTTT.

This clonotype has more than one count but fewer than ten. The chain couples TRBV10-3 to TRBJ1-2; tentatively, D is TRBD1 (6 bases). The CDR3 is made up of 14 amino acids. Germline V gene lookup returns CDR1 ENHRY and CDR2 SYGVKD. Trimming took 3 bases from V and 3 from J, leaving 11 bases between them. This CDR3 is CAISDPTGYYGYTF. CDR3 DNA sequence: TGTGCCATCAGTGATCCAACAGGGTACTATGGCTACACCTTC.

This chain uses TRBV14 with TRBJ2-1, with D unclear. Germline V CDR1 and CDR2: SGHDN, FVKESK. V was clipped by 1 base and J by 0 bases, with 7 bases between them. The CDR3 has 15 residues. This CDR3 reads CASSQAHYSYNEQFF. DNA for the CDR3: TGTGCCAGCAGCCAAGCGCATTACTCCTACAATGAGCAGTTCTTC.

CDR3 bases: TGTGCCAGCAGTTTAGCACCGACAGGAGGGACCCATGGCTACACCTTC. Translating it yields CASSLAPTGGTHGYTF. The chain joins TRBV27 to TRBJ1-2; TRBD1 is a possible D gene (6 bases). The V gene lost 2 bases and the J gene lost 6 bases, with 19 bases spanning the gap. The germline CDR1 and CDR2 sequences are MNHEY and SMNVEV (reference sequence). This CDR3 region has 16 residues.

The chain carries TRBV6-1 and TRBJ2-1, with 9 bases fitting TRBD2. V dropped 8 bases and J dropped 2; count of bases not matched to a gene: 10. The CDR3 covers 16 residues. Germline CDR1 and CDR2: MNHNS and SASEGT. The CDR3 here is CASAGSGGYPYNEQFF. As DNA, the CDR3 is TGTGCCAGCGCTGGAAGCGGGGGGTATCCCTACAATGAGCAGTTCTTC.

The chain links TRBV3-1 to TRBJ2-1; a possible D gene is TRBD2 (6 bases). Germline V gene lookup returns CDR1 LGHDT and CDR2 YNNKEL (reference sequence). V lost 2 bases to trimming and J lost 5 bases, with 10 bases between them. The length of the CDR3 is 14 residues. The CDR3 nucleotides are TGTGCCAGCAGCCAACAGGGAGGTCACAATGAGCAGTTCTTC. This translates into CASSQQGGHNEQFF.

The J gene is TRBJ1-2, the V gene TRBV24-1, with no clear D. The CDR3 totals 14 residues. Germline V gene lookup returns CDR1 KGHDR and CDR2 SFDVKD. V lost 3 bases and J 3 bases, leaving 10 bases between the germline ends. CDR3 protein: CATSDRRKYYGYTF. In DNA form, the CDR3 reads TGTGCCACCAGTGATCGCAGGAAGTACTATGGCTACACCTTC.

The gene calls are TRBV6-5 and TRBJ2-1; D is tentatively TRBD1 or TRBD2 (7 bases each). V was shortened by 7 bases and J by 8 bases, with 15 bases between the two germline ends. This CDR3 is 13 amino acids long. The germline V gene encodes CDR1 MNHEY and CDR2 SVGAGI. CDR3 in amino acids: CASKAGGEDEQFF. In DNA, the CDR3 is TGTGCCAGCAAGGCAGGGGGGGAGGATGAGCAGTTCTTC.

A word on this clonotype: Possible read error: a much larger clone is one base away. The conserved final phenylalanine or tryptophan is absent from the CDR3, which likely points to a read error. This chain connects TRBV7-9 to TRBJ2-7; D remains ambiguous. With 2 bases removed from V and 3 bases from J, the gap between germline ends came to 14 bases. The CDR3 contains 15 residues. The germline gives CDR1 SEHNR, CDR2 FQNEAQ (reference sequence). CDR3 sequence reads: CASSLLARFDYEQYL. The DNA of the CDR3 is TGTGCCAGCAGCTTATTAGCAAGGTTCGACTACGAGCAGTACCTC.

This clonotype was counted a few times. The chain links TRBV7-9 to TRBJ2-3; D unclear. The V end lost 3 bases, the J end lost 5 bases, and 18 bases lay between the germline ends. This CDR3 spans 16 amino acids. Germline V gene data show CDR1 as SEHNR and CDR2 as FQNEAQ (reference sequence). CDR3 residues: CASSFPPSMPQDTQYF. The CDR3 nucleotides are TGTGCCAGCAGCTTCCCCCCTAGTATGCCCCAAGATACGCAGTATTTT.